The 5 T cell receptor beta chains below were found in one sample sequenced in a study of T cells after yellow fever vaccination (dated by TCRdb to about 2019). Libraries were constructed by 5' RACE. Sequencer: Illumina NovaSeq 6000. TCRdb reran the public reads through fastp at Q25 and MiXCR, keeping productive beta chains. Rows matching on CDR3 protein sequence are summarized as one entry with the most common DNA and genes. This sample is represented by hundreds of thousands of distinct CDR3 sequences; around 4% of them were singletons. About a quarter of the sample is taken by the ten largest. In the paper's terms, the treatment or condition label means: live attenuated yellow fever vaccine strain. The sample here was PBMCs, taken on the day of the yellow fever booster vaccination. Receptor source: a man younger than 30 who received the YFV17D yellow fever vaccine.

The chain couples TRBV7-2 to TRBJ2-5, with 7 bases matching TRBD1. The germline V gene has CDR1 SGHTA and CDR2 FQGNSA. Germline trimming cut 5 bases from V and 5 bases from J; bases unmatched to any gene: 11. This CDR3 has 15 amino acids. The CDR3: CASSPQRGGGETQYF. CDR3 bases: TGTGCCAGCAGCCCACAGAGAGGGGGCGGGGAGACCCAGTACTTC.

This clonotype was detected ten times or more. This rearrangement joins TRBV5-1 to TRBJ2-2, with a weak D call TRBD2 (5 bases). V lost 7 bases to trimming and J lost 0 bases, with 10 bases between them. The CDR3 contains 14 residues. The V gene's germline CDR1 is SGHRS and CDR2 YFSETQ. The CDR3 coding sequence is TGCGCCAGCCGGGGAGTAGCGAACACCGGGGAGCTGTTTTTT. Translating gives CASRGVANTGELFF.

This clonotype was seen only a few times. The chain couples TRBV29-1 to TRBJ1-2, with unresolved D. The CDR3 contains 14 residues. Germline V CDR1 and CDR2: SQVTM, ANQGSEA. V dropped 4 bases and J dropped 6 bases, with 18 bases sitting between them. CDR3 amino acids: CSVVGQYVENGYTF. The CDR3 nucleotides read TGCAGCGTTGTCGGGCAGTACGTCGAGAATGGCTACACCTTC.

This clonotype was picked up many times. The chain couples TRBV29-1 to TRBJ2-2; 7 bases align to TRBD2. This CDR3 has 11 residues. Germline V CDR1 and CDR2: SQVTM, ANQGSEA. After removal of 7 bases from V and 5 bases from J, the junction contained 1 base not matched to a gene. The CDR3 region is CSAGGTGELFF. In nucleotides, the CDR3 is TGCAGCGCCGGGGGGACCGGGGAGCTGTTTTTT.

This clonotype was observed at least ten times. CDR3: CASSYAQGSTEAFF. CDR3 sequence (DNA): TGTGCCAGCAGCTACGCCCAGGGAAGCACTGAAGCTTTCTTT. This sequence joins TRBV7-3 and TRBJ1-1; perhaps TRBD1 as D (5 bases). In germline, CDR1 is SGHTA, CDR2 FQGTGA. The CDR3 is 14 amino acids. V was trimmed by 4 bases and J by 4 bases, leaving 13 bases between them.